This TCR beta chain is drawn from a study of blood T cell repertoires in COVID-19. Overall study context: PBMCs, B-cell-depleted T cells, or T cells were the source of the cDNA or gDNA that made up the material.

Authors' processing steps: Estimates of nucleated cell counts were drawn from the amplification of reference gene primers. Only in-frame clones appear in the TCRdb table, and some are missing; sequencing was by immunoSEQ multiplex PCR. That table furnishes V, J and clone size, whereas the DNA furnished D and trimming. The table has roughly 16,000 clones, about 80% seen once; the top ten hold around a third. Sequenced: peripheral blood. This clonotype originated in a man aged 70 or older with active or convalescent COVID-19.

In DNA form, the CDR3 reads TGTGCCAGCACCCCGGACAGGGTCAGAGGGGAGCAGTTCTTC. It codes for CASTPDRVRGEQFF. V and J are TRBV6-5 and TRBJ2-1; 8 bases are a match to TRBD1. The CDR3 totals 14 residues. CDR1 MNHEY and CDR2 SVGAGI come from the germline V gene. The ends lost 7 bases at V and 10 bases at J; junction bases unmatched: 12.